This T cell receptor (beta chain) appears in the sequencing data of a study of T cell responses to AZD1222 COVID-19 vaccine. General study findings and limits: The study found vaccine-associated CD4 TCRs spanning spike, dominant at 160-218 and 743-854. Clonal diversity may have been underestimated in mostly white British donors. Targeting of unmutated variant regions was reportedly seen in nearly half of spike-specific TCRs. Repertoire samples came only from after the peak T cell response.

On this clone: Its antigen is still unknown.

CDR3 length: 16 residues. CDR1 is SEHNR, CDR2 FQNEAQ, per germline (reference sequence). Trimming cost V 1 base and J 0 bases, with 13 bases left between them. TCRdb keeps only in-frame clones here, not all; method: immunoSEQ multiplex PCR. The specimen's table records under 150,000 clones. The clonotype originates from an adult in good health. What was sequenced was peripheral blood. This chain joins TRBV7-9 and TRBJ2-7; no reliable D call. This CDR3 reads CASSLEERYSSYEQYF. CDR3 bases: TGTGCCAGCAGCTTAGAAGAGCGCTACAGCTCCTACGAGCAGTACTTC. The full variable domain, rest sourced from reference TRBV7-9 and TRBJ2-7, is DTGVSQNPRHKITKRGQNVTFRCDPISEHNRLYWYRQTLGQGPEFLTYFQNEAQLEKSRLLSDRFSAERPKGSFSTLEIQRTEQGDSAMYLCASSLEERYSSYEQYFGPGTRLTVT.